This TCR beta chain was retrieved from a study of T-cell memory formation after mild COVID-19. One entry per CDR3 protein, called by TCRdb with MiXCR from the 5' RACE reads. The profile covers a few hundred thousand distinct CDR3 sequences, with 7.5% to 10% appearing a single time and around 21% taken by the ten largest. Per germline, CDR1 SGHKS and CDR2 YYEKEE (reference sequence). V was pared by 0 bases and J by 3 bases, with 12 bases between. The CDR3 has 15 residues. This clonotype was picked up many times. This rearrangement joins TRBV5-5 to TRBJ1-2; no definite D call. The source material was PBMCs or a T cell subset sorted from them (not recorded which). This receptor was identified in a man between 18 and 35 years old who had mild COVID-19 (a few samples of this study predate the infection). Cell type and time point are not known. The CDR3: CASSLEVTYYYGYTF. The DNA for the CDR3 is TGTGCCAGCAGCTTGGAGGTGACTTACTACTATGGCTACACCTTC.